The entry below describes one T cell receptor (beta chain). What this receptor recognizes is not known. Base qualities are not provided; no much larger clone lies one nucleotide away. The meaning of the sample's time point label: week 47, end of study. Each vaccine dose, consisting of 300 ug of a 20-mer mutant IDH1 peptide in Montanide, was administered subcutaneously with topical imiquimod. Across visits V03 through V10, patients got a total of eight vaccinations, given in weeks 1, 3, 5, 7, 11, 15, 19 and 23. All donors had newly diagnosed IDH1-mutant astrocytomas of WHO grade 3 or 4 that showed loss of nuclear ATRX. The samples were drawn from NOA16, a multicentre, single-arm, open-label phase I trial in Germany that tested a mutant IDH1 peptide vaccine in humans for the first time. The DNeasy Blood and Tissue Kit was used to extract genomic DNA from EDTA blood for TCRB sequencing. This entry comes from a study of a mutant IDH1 vaccine in newly diagnosed glioma (dated by TCRdb to the early 2020s). Regarding the research as a whole: Vaccination began 4-6 weeks after radiotherapy alone, or alongside temozolomide cycles in the chemotherapy-containing groups. Peripheral blood was drawn at six visits: V03 (baseline), V05, V07, V10, V12 and V13. Of the approximately 35 treated patients, 62.5% were male and 37.5% were female, and a mean age of roughly 40 years was recorded. The week-35 safety follow-up was designated visit V12, and the week-47 end of study was designated visit V13. For exploratory analyses, approximately 23 treated patients had longitudinal TCRB deep sequencing done wherever samples were available. Prior to enrollment, standard therapy consisting of radiotherapy alone, temozolomide alone, or radiochemotherapy with temozolomide had been administered to patients, with the combination being received by most patients.

Library creation used the immunoSEQ multiplex PCR assay. Rearranged TCR beta chain sequences were amplified using the hsTCRB Kit according to the manufacturer's protocol. TCRB libraries were sequenced on an Illumina MiSeq. As for the original processing: The proprietary platform of the kit vendor was used for demultiplexing, trimming and gene mapping. TCRdb carries this immuneACCESS record with in-frame sequences only. Its versions omit some clonotypes, under half of them owing to an unresolved V gene in the studies checked, with the rest unexplained. V and J calls and clone size are as listed in that table; D and trimming were resolved from the DNA. The sample table shows roughly 86,000 clones, and about nine tenths are seen once. 0.77% of the sample is taken by the ten largest. Summary of the overall study and its limitations: Changes in the top peripheral T cell clonotypes picked up by TCRB sequencing did not appear to be linked to pseudoprogression. PBMC samples for TCRB deep sequencing were selected based on availability. It was noted by the authors that analyses of patient blood samples could not be reproduced owing to sample limitations. Vaccine-induced immune responses across multiple MHC alleles were detected in over 85% of patients.

The TCR comes from a woman aged 45-65 years with glioma. The source was PBMCs, collected from a glioma patient whose treatment included an IDH1 peptide vaccine.

The DNA is as follows: TGTGCCAGCAGCTCCGTAGGGAATGAAAAACTGTTTTTT. It translates to CASSSVGNEKLFF. The chain is made from TRBV7-2 and TRBJ1-4, with the D gene not clear enough to name. V loses 4 bases of germline sequence and J loses 5 bases, and the interval between the two ends is 8 bases. The CDR3 contains 13 residues, cysteine and phenylalanine counted. Only CDR3 DNA is held: 39 bases, read in frame from base 1. Sequences SGHTA (CDR1) and FQGNSA (CDR2) are obtained from the germline V gene.